The 25 T cell receptor beta chains below were found in one sample sequenced in a study of blood T cell repertoires in COVID-19. TCRdb keeps only in-frame clones here, not all; method: immunoSEQ multiplex PCR. The table has some 150,000 clones, 80% seen once; the top ten hold around 5%. Material: peripheral blood. The source is a woman in her 50s with acute or convalescent COVID-19.

This clone was seen only a few times. The V and J genes are TRBV25-1 and TRBJ1-5, with TRBD1 matching 10 bases. Trimming removed 6 bases from V and 7 bases from J; junction bases left unmatched: 3. Germline V lookup: CDR1 MGHDK, CDR2 SYGVNS. The CDR3 is 13 residues long. CDR3 region: CASRTGGGQPQHF. The CDR3 DNA sequence: TGTGCCAGCAGGACAGGGGGCGGGCAGCCCCAGCATTTT.

The chain is built from TRBV24-1 and TRBJ1-4; D is unclear. The CDR3 is made up of 15 amino acids. Looked up from germline, CDR1 is KGHDR and CDR2 is SFDVKD. V was pared by 4 bases and J by 1 base, with 9 bases between. The CDR3 loop reads CATSEGRVTNEKLFF. CDR3 DNA sequence: TGTGCCACCAGTGAAGGCCGGGTAACTAATGAAAAACTGTTTTTT.

This clone was seen a few times. The CDR3 here is CAVGVGEQFF. In nucleotides, the CDR3 is TGTGCCGTAGGGGTGGGTGAGCAGTTCTTC. The chain has TRBV19 and TRBJ2-1; TRBD1 is a possible D gene (5 bases). Trimming pared 11 bases from V and 9 bases from J, leaving 11 bases between. Per the germline V gene, CDR1 is LNHDA and CDR2 is SQIVND (reference sequence). The CDR3 length is 10 residues.

The chain uses TRBV7-2 and TRBJ1-6, with D unclear. This CDR3 region has 16 residues. The V end was cut by 1 base, the J end by 8 bases, with 15 bases between. Germline values: CDR1 SGHTA, CDR2 FQGNSA. The CDR3 region has the DNA TGTGCCAGCAGCTTAGGGCGGGGAGTACTTCATTCACCCCTCCACTTT. This translates into CASSLGRGVLHSPLHF.

This clone was counted a single time. The gene calls are TRBV11-3 and TRBJ2-3; TRBD2 is a possible D gene (5 bases). V was clipped by 1 base and J by 3 bases, with 14 bases between them. The V gene's germline CDR1 is SGHNT and CDR2 YENEEA. The CDR3 length is 16 residues. The CDR3, as DNA: TGTGCCAGCAGCTTAGCGGCGGGCCGGAGGACAGATACGCAGTATTTT. Translation: CASSLAAGRRTDTQYF. The whole variable domain, remainder taken from reference TRBV11-3 and TRBJ2-3, is EAGVVQSPRYKIIEKKQPVAFWCNPISGHNTLYWYLQNLGQGPELLIRYENEEAVDDSQLPKDRFSAERLKGVDSTLKIQPAELGDSAVYLCASSLAAGRRTDTQYFGPGTRLTVL.

The chain carries TRBV4-3 and TRBJ1-2, with TRBD1 matching 10 bases. The CDR3 extends over 17 amino acids. CDR1 and CDR2 (germline): LGHNA, YSLEER. Trimming at V came to 0 bases and at J to 7 bases, leaving 11 bases not matched to a gene. The CDR3 sequence: CASSQENRNDRGLGYTF. The CDR3 DNA is TGCGCCAGCAGCCAAGAAAATCGAAATGACAGGGGGCTTGGCTACACCTTC.

The chain carries TRBV3-1 (or the pseudogene TRBV3-2) and TRBJ2-3, with TRBD2 as a possible D gene (6 bases). Germline V lookup: CDR1 LGHDT, CDR2 YNNKEL (reference sequence). V lost 2 bases and J lost 0, with 15 bases in between. The CDR3 runs 17 residues. The CDR3 sequence is CASSQLLLADSTDTQYF. DNA of the CDR3: TGTGCCAGCAGCCAACTTTTACTAGCTGATAGCACAGATACGCAGTATTTT.

V gene TRBV23-1 combines with J gene TRBJ2-7; D remains ambiguous. TRBV23-1 falls under the ORF class, with uncertain function. V was pared by 0 bases and J by 1 base, with 4 bases between. The CDR3 length is 13 residues. The CDR3 here is CASSQSGSYEQYF. CDR3 nucleotide sequence: TGCGCCAGCAGTCAATCCGGGTCCTACGAGCAGTACTTC.

The rearrangement uses TRBV10-2 and TRBJ2-1; D possibly corresponds to TRBD2 (5 bases). In germline, CDR1 is WSHSY, CDR2 SAAADI. Trimming pared 4 bases from V and 9 bases from J, leaving 22 bases between. CDR3 length equals 16 residues. CDR3 in DNA: TGCGCCAGCAGTGTGGTAAGCGGATGGGAGAATCGTGAGCAGTTCTTC. As protein: CASSVVSGWENREQFF.

Only a few counts were recorded for this clone. This rearrangement joins TRBV5-6 to TRBJ2-7; D gene unclear. The CDR3 extends over 14 amino acids. V lost 1 base and J lost 0, with 8 bases in between. Germline CDR1 reads SGHDT; CDR2 reads YYEEEE. The CDR3 here is CASSLSGSSYEQYF. Here the CDR3 DNA reads TGTGCCAGCAGCTTGTCTGGCAGCTCCTACGAGCAGTACTTC.

The chain employs TRBV27 and TRBJ2-7; weak D call: TRBD1 (6 bases). This CDR3 contains 13 residues. The V and J ends lost 4 bases and 5 bases respectively, with 12 bases between them. The germline V gene has CDR1 MNHEY and CDR2 SMNVEV (reference sequence). As DNA, the CDR3 is TGTGCCAGCAGTTACTCCAGGGGAAACGAGCAGTACTTC. Its protein is CASSYSRGNEQYF.

The chain employs TRBV11-2 and TRBJ2-1; TRBD2 is a possible D gene (6 bases). The germline gives CDR1 SGHAT, CDR2 FQNNGV. The CDR3 runs 12 residues. With 5 bases removed from V and 6 bases from J, the gap between germline ends came to 8 bases. The CDR3 DNA sequence: TGTGCCAGCAGCAGGACTATCAATGAGCAGTTCTTC. Translating it yields CASSRTINEQFF.

This chain links TRBV11-3 with TRBJ2-5, with D tentatively TRBD2 (6 bases). V was clipped by 4 bases and J by 4 bases, with 7 bases between them. CDR3 length: 12 residues. Germline V gives CDR1 SGHNT, CDR2 YENEEA. CDR3 DNA sequence: TGTGCCAGCAGCTGGGGAGGAGAGACCCAGTACTTC. This codes for CASSWGGETQYF.

This clone was seen a few times. The V gene is TRBV4-2, the J gene TRBJ1-2; D is uncertain. V was cut by 0 bases and J by 6 bases, with 14 bases left in between. Germline V CDR1 and CDR2: LGHNA, YNFKEQ. The CDR3 is 15 residues long. The CDR3 sequence: CASSQDLRARHGYTF. As DNA, the CDR3 is TGTGCCAGCAGCCAAGATTTGAGGGCAAGGCATGGCTACACCTTC.

The chain has TRBV12-5 and TRBJ2-3; no definite D call. This CDR3 spans 13 amino acids. With 1 base removed from V and 6 bases from J, the gap between germline ends came to 8 bases. Germline V gives CDR1 LGHNT, CDR2 FRNRAP. The CDR3 loop reads CASGLARFDTQYF. The CDR3 DNA reads TGTGCTAGTGGTTTGGCCAGATTCGATACGCAGTATTTT.

The V gene is TRBV12-3 or TRBV12-4, the J gene TRBJ2-7; 7 nucleotides match TRBD1. V shed 4 bases and J 1 base; nucleotides not matched to a gene: 1. This CDR3 comprises 13 residues. CDR3: CASSSTGSYEQYF. In DNA, the CDR3 is TGTGCCAGCAGTTCGACAGGGTCCTACGAGCAGTACTTC.

CDR3 region: CASSQPARGETQYF. In DNA form, the CDR3 reads TGTGCCAGCAGTCAACCTGCCAGGGGCGAGACCCAGTACTTC. The rearrangement joins TRBV6-5 to TRBJ2-5, with D perhaps TRBD1 (6 bases). CDR1 and CDR2 from the germline V gene are MNHEY and SVGAGI. This CDR3 region has 14 residues. The V gene lost 5 bases and the J gene lost 5 bases, with 15 bases spanning the gap.

This chain uses TRBV6-5 with TRBJ1-3; the D gene is possibly TRBD1 (5 bases). Germline V CDR1 and CDR2: MNHEY, SVGAGI. The V and J ends lost 2 bases and 0 bases respectively, with 8 bases between them. CDR3 length: 15 amino acids. DNA of the CDR3: TGTGCCAGCAGTTACGGGGGGGACTCTGGAAACACCATATATTTT. The encoded protein is CASSYGGDSGNTIYF.

The chain combines TRBV4-3 with TRBJ1-4; D not certain. Per the germline V gene, CDR1 is LGHNA and CDR2 is YSLEER. The germline V and J ends were trimmed by 4 bases and 6 bases, with 15 bases remaining between them. The CDR3 covers 15 residues. In DNA form, the CDR3 reads TGCGCCAGCAGCCTTATGGGTCCGGGTGATGAAAAACTGTTTTTT. It translates to CASSLMGPGDEKLFF.

This clone was detected only a few times. The chain combines TRBV23-1 with TRBJ1-5; no reliable D call. TRBV23-1 is given ORF status, its function remaining uncertain. The V end was cut by 6 bases, the J end by 6 bases, with 6 bases between. This CDR3 has 11 residues. CDR3 in DNA: TGCGCCAGCAGGTTTCGTCAGCCCCAGCATTTT. As protein: CASRFRQPQHF.

This clone was detected once. This specimen includes other DNA sequences encoding the same CDR3. The chain employs TRBV10-3 and TRBJ1-1; D call uncertain. Trimming shortened V by 4 bases and J by 1 base, and 7 bases separated the two germline ends. The germline V gene has CDR1 ENHRY and CDR2 SYGVKD. The length of the CDR3 is 13 residues. The CDR3 coding sequence is TGTGCCATCAGTGCGGAGCCGAACACTGAAGCTTTCTTT. This gives the protein CAISAEPNTEAFF.

This chain links TRBV27 with TRBJ1-2, with D unresolved. CDR3 size: 14 residues. The ends were cut back, 5 bases at V and 0 bases at J, with 10 bases in the middle. CDR1 MNHEY and CDR2 SMNVEV come from the germline V gene (reference sequence). CDR3: CASSPRQTNYGYTF. As DNA, the CDR3 is TGTGCCAGCAGTCCTCGACAAACTAACTATGGCTACACCTTC.

This clone turned up a few times. The V call is TRBV6-5, the J call TRBJ1-6; weak D call: TRBD1 (5 bases). The CDR3 totals 12 residues. Germline values: CDR1 MNHEY, CDR2 SVGAGI. V was pared by 0 bases and J by 14 bases, with 8 bases between. The CDR3 bases are TGTGCCAGCAGTTACTCGGGGGGGTCCCTCCACTTT. It yields the protein CASSYSGGSLHF.

The CDR3 protein is CASSSNLGTGQETQYF. The CDR3 DNA is TGTGCCAGCAGCTCTAATCTAGGGACAGGACAAGAGACCCAGTACTTC. The genes are TRBV11-2 and TRBJ2-5; 8 bases line up with TRBD1. CDR3 length: 16 amino acids. Germline CDR1 is SGHAT and CDR2 is FQNNGV. The junction had 9 bases not matched to a gene; V was cut back by 4 bases and J by 2 bases.

The chain has TRBV3-1 (or the pseudogene TRBV3-2) and TRBJ2-2; D gene ambiguous. Per the germline V gene, CDR1 is LGHDT and CDR2 is YNNKEL (reference sequence). Trimming removed 5 bases from V and 0 bases from J, with 13 bases in between. The CDR3 has 16 amino acids. The CDR3 nucleotides are TGTGCCAGCAGCGAAACTTATTCGCCGAACACCGGGGAGCTGTTTTTT. Amino acid sequence: CASSETYSPNTGELFF.